Shown below are 15 T cell receptor beta chains from a single sample sequenced in a study of CD8 T cells in Susac syndrome. RNA amounts of about 0.5 to 1 ug underwent reverse transcription with random hexamers. TCRdb reprocessed the immunoSEQ multiplex PCR reads with MiXCR, giving one entry per CDR3 protein. The sample includes hundreds of thousands of distinct CDR3 sequences, 85% of them seen just once. Source material: CD8+ T cells from PBMCs. The receptors were gathered from a human donor with multiple sclerosis.

The CDR3 DNA follows: TGCGCCAGCAGCCCCCGGACAGGGATCGGAAGGGAGACCCAGTACTTC. Translating gives CASSPRTGIGRETQYF. The chain employs TRBV4-1 and TRBJ2-5; TRBD1 matches 8 bases. The CDR3 is made up of 16 amino acids. The V segment lost 4 bases and the J segment 5 bases; nucleotides outside the gene matches: 12. Germline V gene data show CDR1 as MGHRA and CDR2 as YSYEKL.

The chain employs TRBV6-5 and TRBJ1-1; D uncertain. CDR3 size: 13 residues. Deletions cut 5 bases from V and 1 base from J, with 8 bases between. Germline V gene data show CDR1 as MNHEY and CDR2 as SVGAGI. CDR3 sequence reads: CASSLNANTEAFF. The CDR3 DNA reads TGTGCCAGCAGTCTCAACGCGAACACTGAAGCTTTCTTT.

The chain has TRBV10-3 and TRBJ1-5; no clear D gene. Germline CDR1 is ENHRY and CDR2 is SYGVKD. CDR3 length equals 14 residues. Trimming cost V 6 bases and J 0 bases, with 9 bases left between them. In DNA form, the CDR3 reads TGTGCCATCAGAGAGAGTTATAGCAATCAGCCCCAGCATTTT. This codes for CAIRESYSNQPQHF.

J is TRBJ2-1 and V is TRBV7-6; either TRBD1 or TRBD2 may fit D (5 bases each). Germline V gene lookup returns CDR1 SGHVS and CDR2 FNYEAQ. The CDR3 extends over 12 amino acids. Trimming shortened V by 5 bases and J by 6 bases, and 8 bases separated the two germline ends. The CDR3 loop is CASSGTSNEQFF. DNA for the CDR3: TGTGCCAGCAGCGGGACGAGCAATGAGCAGTTCTTC.

The J gene is TRBJ2-1, the V gene TRBV4-1, with 9 nucleotides matching TRBD2. The CDR3 length is 19 residues. Germline CDR1 MGHRA, CDR2 YSYEKL. Trimming at V came to 1 base and at J to 0 bases, leaving 10 bases not matched to a gene. This CDR3 reads CASSQGPSGDSSSYNEQFF. The CDR3 DNA reads TGCGCCAGCAGCCAAGGCCCTAGCGGGGATTCGAGCTCCTACAATGAGCAGTTCTTC.

The chain recombines TRBV27 with TRBJ2-1; TRBD2 might be the D (6 bases). The germline V gene encodes CDR1 MNHEY and CDR2 SMNVEV (reference sequence). The CDR3 spans 15 residues. Trimming removed 4 bases from V and 4 bases from J, with 14 bases in between. CDR3 DNA sequence: TGTGCCAGCAGTTCGGGCGGGACTGGTTACAATGAGCAGTTCTTC. Translated: CASSSGGTGYNEQFF.

The chain couples TRBV12-3 or TRBV12-4 to TRBJ2-3; D unresolved. The CDR3 length is 13 residues. Trimming removed 8 bases from V and 0 bases from J, with 9 bases in between. Here the CDR3 reads CASCPDSTDTQYF. The CDR3 DNA reads as TGTGCCAGCTGCCCGGACAGCACAGATACGCAGTATTTT.

The count of this clonotype is one. The gene calls are TRBV3-1 and TRBJ2-7, with 8 bases matching TRBD2. The CDR3 loop spans 16 amino acids. Germline lookup yields CDR1 LGHDT and CDR2 YNNKEL (reference sequence). With V trimmed by 4 bases and J by 0 bases, 8 bases remained unmatched. The CDR3 is CASSPMREAISYEQYF. Written as DNA, the CDR3 is TGTGCCAGCAGCCCGATGCGGGAGGCGATCTCCTACGAGCAGTACTTC.

V and J are TRBV5-1 and TRBJ1-1; D is possibly TRBD1 (5 bases). The germline gives CDR1 SGHRS, CDR2 YFSETQ. CDR3 length: 17 amino acids. V lost 4 bases and J 1 base, leaving 20 bases between the germline ends. CDR3 in DNA: TGCGCCAGCAGCCCGACCTCGTCAGGGCGGTGGAACACTGAAGCTTTCTTT. Translating gives CASSPTSSGRWNTEAFF.

The CDR3 DNA is TGCGCCAGCAGCCAAGATCCGACAGGGGCGGGCTACGAGCAGTACTTC. Encoded protein: CASSQDPTGAGYEQYF. The chain is built from TRBV4-1 and TRBJ2-7, with 8 bases fitting TRBD1. CDR1 MGHRA and CDR2 YSYEKL come from the germline V gene. The CDR3 covers 16 residues. The V segment lost 0 bases and the J segment 3 bases; nucleotides outside the gene matches: 7.

V usage is TRBV4-1 and J usage is TRBJ2-1; D remains ambiguous. The CDR3 has 12 residues. CDR1 and CDR2 from the germline V gene are MGHRA and YSYEKL. Deletions cut 8 bases from V and 6 bases from J, with 11 bases between. The CDR3 loop is CASQGISNEQFF. CDR3 nucleotides: TGCGCCAGCCAAGGGATTTCCAATGAGCAGTTCTTC.

This sequence joins TRBV4-1 and TRBJ1-5, with D hard to call. Germline loops: CDR1 MGHRA, CDR2 YSYEKL. The V and J ends lost 4 bases and 4 bases respectively, with 14 bases between them. The CDR3 is 15 residues long. In nucleotides, the CDR3 is TGCGCCAGCAGCCTAGTTGGACTTGATAATCAGCCCCAGCATTTT. Amino acid sequence: CASSLVGLDNQPQHF.

The V and J genes are TRBV6-5 and TRBJ1-1, with D possibly matching TRBD1 (5 bases). The V gene lost 6 bases and the J gene lost 10 bases, with 15 bases spanning the gap. CDR3 length: 12 amino acids. The germline CDR1 and CDR2 sequences are MNHEY and SVGAGI. DNA of the CDR3: TGTGCCAGCAGCCCCGGGACCTGGAGAGCTTTCTTT. It encodes CASSPGTWRAFF.

The chain uses TRBV30 and TRBJ2-1; D perhaps matches TRBD2 (6 bases). The CDR3 is 15 amino acids. V was trimmed by 4 bases and J by 2 bases, leaving 15 bases between them. Germline assignment: CDR1 GTSNPN and CDR2 SVGIG (reference sequence). Written as DNA, the CDR3 is TGTGCCTGGAACTCCGGCGGGGCCGCCTACAATGAGCAGTTCTTC. It translates to CAWNSGGAAYNEQFF.

This clonotype was recorded once. The chain has TRBV30 and TRBJ1-1; tentatively, D is TRBD1 (5 bases). CDR3 size: 12 residues. Per the germline V gene, CDR1 is GTSNPN and CDR2 is SVGIG (reference sequence). The CDR3 DNA is TGTGCTAGGGGTGAGGGTTACGGTGAAGCTTTCTTT. Translating it yields CARGEGYGEAFF.